By share, the clone carrying this T cell receptor (beta chain) counts as medium-sized (0.01 to 0.1%). As yet, its antigen is unknown. The entry originates in a study of T cells in localized non-small cell lung cancer. Overall study results and limits: Longer overall survival was seen with higher T cell density measured in blood. Among the top 100 tumor clones, a median 57 appeared in adjacent lung. Adjacent uninvolved lung tissue had the highest T cell clonality, exceeding tumor. Owing to sequencing of a solitary tumor region, heterogeneity cannot be discounted.

The assay was immunoSEQ multiplex PCR, and TCRdb's table has in-frame clones only and misses some. Here the sample spans about 1,900 clones, roughly 22% being singletons. The sequence was obtained from a woman aged 35-75 years with stage I lung adenocarcinoma. This sample comprised lung tumor tissue, obtained before any cancer treatment.

CDR3 in DNA: TGTGCCAGCAGCTTAGATGGACTAGGGAACACTGAAGCTTTCTTT. It codes for CASSLDGLGNTEAFF. The chain couples TRBV11-3 to TRBJ1-1; D unclear. V was pared by 0 bases and J by 1 base, with 9 bases between. From germline, CDR1 is SGHNT and CDR2 YENEEA. The CDR3 is made up of 15 amino acids.